This T cell receptor (beta chain) comes out of a study of identical twins. Points on this clonotype: Its antigen remains unidentified.

The study, taken as a whole, reports: The study drew conclusions from cross-sectional statistical analysis, not from following the same donors. Insertion counts were lower in abundant cord blood beta clonotypes, a trend that memory repertoires did not show. There is a chance that invariant MAIT and iNKT cells partially muddied zero-insertion analyses.

Carrying unique molecular identifiers, the cDNA also gained a universal primer site through template switching. TCRdb reprocessed the 5' RACE reads via MiXCR and lists one record per CDR3 protein. This sample has 400,000 to 600,000 distinct CDR3 sequences; 20% to 25% occur once, and the top ten carry around 0.5%. The CDR3 length is 19 residues. Germline V gene lookup returns CDR1 SGHAT and CDR2 FQNNGV. V shed 3 bases and J 1 base; nucleotides not matched to a gene: 8. The same data also went into a second study, on yellow fever vaccine responses in identical twins.

The chain couples TRBV11-2 to TRBJ2-2; 13 nucleotides line up with TRBD2. Material for sequencing was CD4+ T cells sorted from blood. The TCR sequence derives from a woman aged 18-30 years in good health. The DNA of the CDR3 is TGTGCCAGCAGCTTCATCGGACTAGCGGGAGTTGGGAACACCGGGGAGCTGTTTTTT. It yields the protein CASSFIGLAGVGNTGELFF.